This is a list of T cell receptor beta chains from one sample in a study of tumor and adjacent non-tumor tissue in lung cancer. TCRdb called the multiplex PCR reads again in MiXCR, with one record for every CDR3 protein. This table has approximately 140,000 distinct CDR3 sequences, approximately 64% appearing once. Source material: lung tumor tissue. These receptors were collected from a man aged 60-69 years with small cell lung cancer. CDR3s include the opening cysteine and the closing phenylalanine or tryptophan. The D gene is left open where the match is weak. The size field is filled for only some rows; it gives once, few, many or a size class.

size,D,J,V,length,DNA,CDR3
NA,NA,TRBJ2-1,TRBV11-2,15,TGTGCCAGCGCCCAATTCGGTGTAACCTACAATGAGCAGTTCTTC,CASAQFGVTYNEQFF
NA,TRBD2,TRBJ2-3,TRBV20-1,15,TGCAGTGCTATAGTCATTAGCGGGAGCTCAGATACGCAGTATTTT,CSAIVISGSSDTQYF
NA,TRBD2,TRBJ2-3,TRBV5-8,16,TGTGCCAGCAGCTCGTTAGCGGGAGGAGTGACAGATACGCAGTATTTT,CASSSLAGGVTDTQYF
once,NA,TRBJ2-4,TRBV20-1,15,TGCAGTGCCAGAGATCCGATCTGGGCCAAAAACATTCAGTACTTC,CSARDPIWAKNIQYF
NA,NA,TRBJ2-1,TRBV7-2,11,TGTGCCAGGAGCTTAGCCGATGAGCAGTTCTTC,CARSLADEQFF
NA,TRBD2,TRBJ2-5,TRBV20-1,18,TGCAGTGCTACCCTGCGCGGTAGCGGGAGGTTAGGCCGGGAGACCCAGTACTTC,CSATLRGSGRLGRETQYF
NA,NA,TRBJ2-2,TRBV6-1,16,TGTGCCAGCTGTCCCGCTTGGGGGGTTGACACCGGGGAGCTGTTTTTT,CASCPAWGVDTGELFF
NA,NA,TRBJ2-1,TRBV11-2,15,TGTGCCAACAGCTTAGAGGCAGGTGTCTCCTACGAGCAGTTCTTC,CANSLEAGVSYEQFF
NA,NA,TRBJ1-1,TRBV11-2,13,TGTGCCAGCGACGGGGCATCCGACACTAAAACTTTCTTT,CASDGASDTKTFF
many,NA,TRBJ1-5,TRBV6-2/TRBV6-3,17,TGTGCCAGCAGTTACTCCCCGGCAGGGACTAGCAATCAGCCCCAGCATTTT,CASSYSPAGTSNQPQHF
few,NA,TRBJ1-3,TRBV4-1,15,TGCGCCAGCAGCCAAGATCGGGGTACTGGAAACACCATATATTTT,CASSQDRGTGNTIYF
few,NA,TRBJ1-1,TRBV12-3/TRBV12-4,14,TGTGCCAGCAGTTGGGACCAGATCGGCAATGAAGCTTTCTTT,CASSWDQIGNEAFF
NA,TRBD2,TRBJ2-3,TRBV7-9,16,TGTGCCAGCAGCTTATTACCTAGCGGGAGCACAGATGCGCAGTATTTT,CASSLLPSGSTDAQYF
NA,NA,TRBJ2-1,TRBV12-3/TRBV12-4,15,TGTGCCAGTAGTTTGGTCGGGAGCTTTATAAATGAGCAGTTCTTC,CASSLVGSFINEQFF
few,NA,TRBJ2-1,TRBV12-3/TRBV12-4,13,TGTGCCAACTCATCCCGGGGGCACAATGAGCAGTTCTTC,CANSSRGHNEQFF
once,NA,TRBJ2-2,TRBV20-1,15,TGCAGTGTTAGAGTACTGGCGGGGAACACCGGGGAGCTGTTTTTT,CSVRVLAGNTGELFF
few,NA,TRBJ1-5,TRBV20-1,17,TGCAGTGCCCCAGCCGGAGAGGCCGGACAGACTAATCAGCCCCAGCATTTT,CSAPAGEAGQTNQPQHF
few,TRBD1,TRBJ2-5,TRBV6-1,14,TGTGCCAGCAGTGAAGGAACAGGGGAGGAGACCCAGTACTTC,CASSEGTGEETQYF
many,TRBD1,TRBJ2-1,TRBV6-2/TRBV6-3,15,TGTGCCAGCAGTTACTCGGGACAGTCTTACAATGAGCAGTTCTTC,CASSYSGQSYNEQFF
few,TRBD2,TRBJ2-3,TRBV11-2,15,TGTGCCAGCAGCAAGACTAGCGGGAGTGCAGATACGCAGTATTTT,CASSKTSGSADTQYF
NA,TRBD1,TRBJ2-3,TRBV5-1,17,TGCGCCAGCAGCTTGGAGGGGACAGCCTGGGGCACAGATACGCAGTATTTT,CASSLEGTAWGTDTQYF
NA,NA,TRBJ2-1,TRBV20-1,17,TGCAGTGCTAGAGATCCCAATCTCGGGAGAGTCTACAATGAGCAGTTCTTC,CSARDPNLGRVYNEQFF
NA,NA,TRBJ1-5,TRBV10-3,13,TGTGCCAGCAGTGAAGCGGTCAAGAGACCCCAGCATTTT,CASSEAVKRPQHF
few,TRBD2,TRBJ2-5,TRBV10-3,14,TGTGCCATCAGTGTAGGACTAGGAGTGGAGACCCAGTACTTC,CAISVGLGVETQYF
few,NA,TRBJ2-7,TRBV6-6,15,TGTGCCAGCTCCGAAGGGCCCGGGGCCTCCTACGAGCAGTACTTC,CASSEGPGASYEQYF
NA,NA,TRBJ1-2,TRBV20-1,14,TGCAGTGCCAGCCAATATATAGGGGACTATGGCTACACCTTC,CSASQYIGDYGYTF
NA,NA,TRBJ2-7,TRBV4-2,18,TGTGCCAGCAGCCAAGCTTCGAGGTGGGCACAGGGCATGGGCGAGCACTACTTC,CASSQASRWAQGMGEHYF
NA,NA,TRBJ1-3,TRBV7-8,16,TGTGCCAGCAGCTTAAGTCTGGGGGCGAGCGGAAACACCATATATTTT,CASSLSLGASGNTIYF
NA,TRBD1,TRBJ2-1,TRBV20-1,18,TGCAGTGCTACAGTCCAGGGGGCGGCGAGCGGAAGATTAAATGAGCAGTTCTTC,CSATVQGAASGRLNEQFF
NA,NA,TRBJ1-1,TRBV20-1,17,TGCACTGCTTCCGACCTCGTGGGGATTAAAGTGAGCACTGAAGCTTTCTTT,CTASDLVGIKVSTEAFF
many,NA,TRBJ1-2,TRBV6-5,14,TGTGCCAGCAGTCGTGTCGGGAGGGAAAGTGGCTACACCTTC,CASSRVGRESGYTF
many,TRBD1,TRBJ2-7,TRBV11-3,15,TGTGCCAGCAGCTTAGAGGGGACAGGGGCCTACGAGCAGTACTTC,CASSLEGTGAYEQYF
NA,NA,TRBJ1-4,TRBV11-3,18,TGTGCCAGCAGCGTCCGGAACGGAAGGATAACAACTAATGAAAAACTGTTTTTT,CASSVRNGRITTNEKLFF
few,NA,TRBJ2-2,TRBV6-1,16,TGTGCCAGCAGTCCCACAGGGACATGGACAACCGGGGAGCTGTTTTTT,CASSPTGTWTTGELFF